Sequencing of this TCR beta chain was carried out in a study of blood T cell repertoires in COVID-19. Study overall: T cells, B-cell-depleted T cells, or PBMCs supplied cDNA or gDNA.

The length of the CDR3 is 13 residues. The ends were cut back, 0 bases at V and 7 bases at J, with 10 bases in the middle. CDR1 is SGDLS and CDR2 is YYNGEE in the germline V gene. In the original processing: Scientists estimated how many nucleated cells there were by amplifying reference gene primers. Repertoires were generated with immunoSEQ multiplex PCR, while TCRdb's copy carries only in-frame clones and drops some. V, J and clone size were drawn from that table, and D and trimming were deduced from the DNA. Of some 130,000 clones listed, around 81% were seen once; the top ten hold about a tenth.

This receptor was identified in a man between 35 and 55 years old with active or convalescent COVID-19. V and J are TRBV9 and TRBJ1-2; D possibly corresponds to TRBD1 (5 bases). Material for sequencing was peripheral blood. Here the CDR3 DNA reads TGTGCCAGCAGCGTAGTGGGGCTCGGTGGCTACACCTTC. It yields the protein CASSVVGLGGYTF.